This T cell receptor (beta chain) was documented in a study of cytomegalovirus exposure and HLA in healthy donors. Germline V gene sequence: CDR1 SGHNT, CDR2 YYREEE (reference sequence). Trimming removed 4 bases from V and 10 bases from J; junction bases left unmatched: 12. This CDR3 comprises 14 residues. PCR amplification relied on 60 Vbeta primers (plus 13 Jbeta primers). Sequencing was performed with immunoSEQ multiplex PCR; in TCRdb, only in-frame clones are kept and a portion is missing. Of 130,000 to 150,000 clones in the sample, over 75% were seen once. This sequence was found in a man aged 25 to 45 in good health and CMV-seronegative. The chain has TRBV5-4 and TRBJ2-7; 9 bases are a match to TRBD1. Source material: PBMCs. CDR3 DNA: TGTGCCAGCAGCGCACAGGGGGCTGAAGTAGACCAGTACTTC. The encoded protein is CASSAQGAEVDQYF.